The entry below gives a single T cell receptor beta chain sequence along with its context. Its binding antigen is unknown. Base qualities are not provided; no much larger clone lies one nucleotide away. These data belong to a study of Graves' ophthalmopathy and Graves' hyperthyroidism (dated by TCRdb to 2017 to 2018). In the study overall: Peripheral blood samples were taken at the time of initial diagnosis, before any treatment was given. The study used TCR beta repertoire signatures to distinguish Graves' ophthalmopathy from Graves' hyperthyroidism and to predict progression to ophthalmopathy. In total, approximately 130 blood samples were TCR-sequenced: fewer than 50 ophthalmopathy, roughly 80 hyperthyroidism and 17 hyperthyroidism-to-ophthalmopathy patients. To explore V-J signatures that separate ophthalmopathy from hyperthyroidism, a discovery set of about a hundred patients was enrolled, consisting of about 45 with ophthalmopathy and some 56 with stable hyperthyroidism. An independent validation cohort was composed of 18 to 20 hyperthyroidism patients and 15 to 17 patients who later progressed from hyperthyroidism to ophthalmopathy. In roughly 6 hyperthyroidism patients, the T-cell repertoire of thyroid tissue was compared with the T-cell repertoire of blood. After sampling, hyperthyroidism patients received methimazole starting at 30 mg daily, and ophthalmopathy patients received high-dose intravenous methylprednisolone.

For repertoire sequencing, TCR beta CDR3 regions were amplified from RNA transcripts. A first-round RT-PCR used HTBI primers with the Qiagen OneStep RT-PCR kit, followed by a second-round multiplex PCR, size selection and purification. The libraries underwent paired-end sequencing with 100 bp reads on an Illumina HiSeq2000. Turning to the authors' computational methods: SOAPnuke was used to process the reads, removing any read that contained adapters or uncalled bases, had a mean Phred below 15, or lacked an exact match to the constant primer or identifier. COPE v1.2.5 was used to merge high-quality paired reads. Each unique nucleotide sequence was treated as a clonotype, and MiTCR v1.1 was used to align the clonotypes to the IMGT TRB V, D and J references. The analysis was limited to V-J combinations with a frequency above 0.0001, which together covered about 99% of repertoires. For each V-J combination, a TCR clonal expansion and chaos score was defined as F50 clonal expansion divided by the chaos observed in the TCRdist matrix. Welch's t-statistics and random forest were used to reduce features to about 13 V-J combinations, which were fed into a naive Bayes classifier. Thyroid-blood repertoire similarity was quantified with the Morisita-Horn index. TCRdb cleaned the public reads at Q25 with fastp, built clones with MiXCR and kept in-frame beta chains. CDR3 protein duplicates are merged, each entry listing the most common genes and DNA. The V and J calls reflect TCRdb's pipeline rather than the authors' work. The sample yields a few hundred thousand distinct CDR3 sequences; about 18% were counted once. Approximately 2.4% of the sample comes from the top ten.

A patient counted as having stable hyperthyroidism if there was no progression to ophthalmopathy within 18 months of follow-up. Patients with hyperthyroidism were aged 18 to 65 years, had been newly diagnosed, and had a disease duration of less than 2 months. Patients with other autoimmune diseases, uncontrolled infections, pregnancy or lactation were excluded. Clinical symptoms, serum thyroxine, TRAb, thyroid ultrasound and orbital computed tomography were used for diagnosis. PBMCs were isolated from about 9.2 ml of fresh peripheral blood by Ficoll-Paque density gradient centrifugation. Total RNA was extracted with Trizol reagent and quality-checked on an Agilent 2100 Bioanalyzer. Broad study findings and their caveats: Sample size was not predetermined statistically, and investigators were not blinded to group allocation. Most expanded thyroid clonotypes with a frequency above 0.001 also appeared in blood, which suggests that blood repertoires may reflect the immune response in the thyroid. Ophthalmopathy was separated from stable hyperthyroidism by the 13-signature model with 87.88% sensitivity and less than 82% specificity in cross-validation and with 80%/75% in the test set. In validation, the model predicted ophthalmopathy progression with about 71% sensitivity and around 72% specificity; 12 predicted patients were CT-confirmed with GO in a median of 6.5 months.

The sequenced sample consisted of peripheral blood. This TCR derives from an adult woman with stable Graves' hyperthyroidism.

The CDR3 region: CASRPALSAGELFF. The nucleotide sequence reads as follows: TGTGCCAGCAGGCCGGCCCTTTCGGCCGGGGAGCTGTTTTTT. The chain links TRBV6-2 or TRBV6-3 with TRBJ2-2, with the D segment identity uncertain. V loses 6 bases of germline sequence and J loses 6 bases, and the interval between the two ends is 14 bases. CDR1 MNHEY and CDR2 SVGEGT are derived from the germline V gene. The CDR3 measures 14 amino acids from cysteine to phenylalanine. Kept here is only the CDR3 DNA, which spans 42 bases and is read in frame from base 1.